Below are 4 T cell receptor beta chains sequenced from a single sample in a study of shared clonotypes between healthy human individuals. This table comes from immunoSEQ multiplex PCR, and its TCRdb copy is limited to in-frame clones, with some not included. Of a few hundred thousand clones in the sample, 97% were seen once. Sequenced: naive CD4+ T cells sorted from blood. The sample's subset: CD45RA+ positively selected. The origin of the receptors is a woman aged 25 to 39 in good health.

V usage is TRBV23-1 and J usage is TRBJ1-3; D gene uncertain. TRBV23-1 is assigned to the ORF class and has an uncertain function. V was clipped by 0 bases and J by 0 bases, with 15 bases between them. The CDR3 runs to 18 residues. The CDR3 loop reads CASSQSPLQESSGNTIYF. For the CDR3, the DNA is TGCGCCAGCAGTCAATCCCCCCTTCAGGAGAGCTCTGGAAACACCATATATTTT.

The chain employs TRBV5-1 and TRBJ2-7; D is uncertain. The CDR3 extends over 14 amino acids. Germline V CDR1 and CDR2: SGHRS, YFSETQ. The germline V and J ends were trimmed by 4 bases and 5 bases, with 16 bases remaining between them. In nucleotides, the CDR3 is TGCGCCAGCAGCCCCTTGACCGGCCTAGACGAGCAGTACTTC. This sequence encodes CASSPLTGLDEQYF.

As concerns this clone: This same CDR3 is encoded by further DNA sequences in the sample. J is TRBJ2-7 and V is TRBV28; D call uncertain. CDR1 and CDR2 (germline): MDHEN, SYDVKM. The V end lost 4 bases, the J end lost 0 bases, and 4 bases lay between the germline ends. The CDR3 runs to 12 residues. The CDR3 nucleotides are TGTGCCAGCAGTTGGGACTCCTACGAGCAGTACTTC. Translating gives CASSWDSYEQYF.

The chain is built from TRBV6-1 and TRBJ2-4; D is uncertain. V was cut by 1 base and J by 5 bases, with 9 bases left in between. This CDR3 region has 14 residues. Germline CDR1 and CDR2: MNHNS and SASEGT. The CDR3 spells CASSEGSNQNIQYF. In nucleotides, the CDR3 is TGTGCCAGCAGTGAAGGGAGTAACCAAAACATTCAGTACTTC.